A single TCR beta chain is shown here with its context. This specimen comes from a study of regulatory T cells in long-lasting Graves disease. Study-level information: New Graves' disease cases had less than 3 months of antithyroid drugs.

The CDR3 has 13 residues. Germline assignment: CDR1 SQVTM and CDR2 ANQGSEA. V was pared by 3 bases and J by 0 bases, with 9 bases between. TCR beta libraries were built with iRepertoire HTBI primers and Arm-PCR of CDR3 regions. TCRdb analysed the multiplex PCR reads with MiXCR anew, one entry per CDR3 protein. The sample gives over 350,000 distinct CDR3 sequences, over 12% of which show up once; approximately 7.8% is in the top ten. Sample time point: newly diagnosed GD, antithyroid drugs for less than 3 months. Extracted PBMC RNA gave rise to the TCR library. These data are also associated with another study on T cells in Graves' hyperthyroidism and ophthalmopathy. That publication notes: Newly diagnosed hyperthyroidism, duration under 2 months, in patients aged 18 to 65.

The sequence derives from a woman aged 40 to 55 with Graves disease. V is TRBV29-1 and J is TRBJ2-7, with D tentatively TRBD2 (6 bases). The source was peripheral blood mononuclear cells (PBMCs), collected at new diagnosis, from a patient treated with antithyroid drugs. CDR3 loop: CSVEAGTSYEQYF. The CDR3, as DNA: TGCAGCGTTGAGGCGGGGACCTCCTACGAGCAGTACTTC.